This T cell receptor (beta chain) was sequenced during a study of blood T cell repertoires in COVID-19. Background on the study: COVID-19 samples, acute and convalescent, were from the United States, Italy and Spain.

Per the germline V gene, CDR1 is SGHTA and CDR2 is FQGNSA. With 4 bases clipped from V and 4 bases from J, the junction kept 8 bases outside the gene matches. This CDR3 region has 16 residues. Clones were read by immunoSEQ multiplex PCR, and TCRdb kept only the in-frame ones, dropping some. Here the sample spans about 42,000 clones, roughly 88% being singletons. The chain is built from TRBV7-2 and TRBJ2-1, with TRBD2 identical over 9 bases. The sequence derives from a human donor in a cohort sampled during active COVID-19. The material sequenced was peripheral blood. CDR3 residues: CASSSSLRGGYNEQFF. The CDR3 nucleotides are TGTGCCAGCAGCTCCTCCTTGCGGGGGGGGTACAATGAGCAGTTCTTC.